This T cell receptor beta chain was profiled in a study of blood T cell repertoires in COVID-19. Turning to the study itself: COVID-19 samples from acute and convalescent phases originated in the United States, Italy and Spain. Sources were T cells, B-cell-depleted T cells, or PBMCs; the material itself was cDNA or gDNA.

In the authors' methods: Reference gene primer amplification yielded estimated nucleated cell counts. Libraries were prepared by immunoSEQ multiplex PCR; TCRdb keeps only in-frame clonotypes and omits some of them. V and J calls plus clone size are reproduced from that table; the DNA served to infer D and trimming. Of roughly 230,000 clones listed, roughly 87% are singletons. Looked up from germline, CDR1 is DFQATT and CDR2 is SNEGSKA (reference sequence). The CDR3 has 15 residues. V shed 3 bases and J shed 3 bases, with 15 bases lying between them. The sequence was obtained from a woman aged 40 to 55 who had recovered from COVID-19. Sequenced sample: peripheral blood. The V gene is TRBV20-1, the J gene TRBJ2-1, with a weak D call TRBD2 (5 bases). The CDR3: CSASIGLINYNEQFF. The CDR3 DNA reads TGCAGTGCTAGTATTGGACTCATAAACTACAATGAGCAGTTCTTC.